One sample yielded the 9 T cell receptor beta chains listed below, sequenced in a study of blood T cell repertoires in COVID-19. Assay: immunoSEQ multiplex PCR; the TCRdb copy retains only in-frame clones and omits some. Among 250,000 to 400,000 clones listed, about nine tenths were seen once. Source material: PBMCs or T cells enriched from blood (not recorded which). These receptors originate from a man aged 60 to 75 who had recovered from COVID-19.

The chain's CDR3 is CASSPPGQSYYGYTF. CDR3 nucleotide sequence: TGTGCCAGCAGTCCACCGGGACAGTCCTACTATGGCTACACCTTC. V is TRBV6-5 and J is TRBJ1-2; 7 bases are shared with TRBD1. The CDR3 sequence is 15 residues long. CDR1 and CDR2 (germline): MNHEY, SVGAGI. Trimming cost V 5 bases and J 3 bases; bases outside gene matches: 9.

The chain links TRBV29-1 to TRBJ2-4, with TRBD2 matching over 12 bases. The CDR3 loop spans 14 amino acids. Trimming removed 4 bases from V and 6 bases from J; junction bases left unmatched: 4. Germline CDR1 reads SQVTM; CDR2 reads ANQGSEA. The CDR3 protein is CSVGLAGGSNIQYF. The CDR3 nucleotides are TGCAGCGTTGGGCTAGCGGGAGGGTCAAACATTCAGTACTTC.

CDR3: CASSTPGSNEKLFF. Here the CDR3 DNA reads TGTGCCAGCAGCACCCCGGGTTCTAATGAAAAACTGTTTTTT. The chain recombines TRBV9 with TRBJ1-4; D is unresolved. The germline V gene has CDR1 SGDLS and CDR2 YYNGEE. Trimming left V 4 bases short and J 3 bases short, with 10 bases between. CDR3 length equals 14 residues.

As regards this clone: This CDR3 is also generated by other DNA sequences in the sample. The chain uses TRBV6-5 and TRBJ1-2; TRBD1 agrees at 8 bases. Germline CDR1 and CDR2: MNHEY and SVGAGI. After removal of 6 bases from V and 3 bases from J, the junction contained 3 bases not matched to a gene. The CDR3 is made up of 13 amino acids. CDR3 loop: CASRTDRDYGYTF. CDR3 in DNA: TGTGCCAGCAGAACGGACAGGGACTATGGCTACACCTTC.

The rearrangement joins TRBV4-1 to TRBJ1-6; D is possibly TRBD1 (6 bases). The germline gives CDR1 MGHRA, CDR2 YSYEKL. V dropped 4 bases and J dropped 10 bases, with 20 bases sitting between them. CDR3 length equals 16 residues. The CDR3 is CASSRPLQGIESPLHF. The CDR3 DNA sequence: TGCGCCAGCAGCCGTCCCCTACAGGGTATCGAATCACCCCTCCACTTT.

The genes are TRBV5-4 and TRBJ2-1, with TRBD1 as a possible D gene (5 bases). Per germline, CDR1 SGHNT and CDR2 YYREEE (reference sequence). The CDR3 consists of 16 residues. V lost 1 base and J lost 0, with 11 bases in between. In DNA, the CDR3 is TGTGCCAGCAGCTTGAGATGGGGCGCCTCCTACAATGAGCAGTTCTTC. Translated: CASSLRWGASYNEQFF. The full variable domain, completed using reference TRBV5-4 and TRBJ2-1, is ETGVTQSPTHLIKTRGQQVTLRCSSQSGHNTVSWYQQALGQGPQFIFQYYREEENGRGNFPPRFSGLQFPNYSSELNVNALELDDSALYLCASSLRWGASYNEQFFGPGTRLTVL.

The gene calls are TRBV5-4 and TRBJ2-7; weak D call: TRBD1 (7 bases). The CDR3 covers 14 residues. The germline gives CDR1 SGHNT, CDR2 YYREEE (reference sequence). Between the trimmed V and J ends, which lost 3 bases and 2 bases, there was a span of 12 bases. CDR3 in DNA: TGTGCCAGCAGCTGGCAGGGGGGAACCTACGAGCAGTACTTC. Translating it yields CASSWQGGTYEQYF.

The rearrangement uses TRBV6-5 and TRBJ1-1; maybe TRBD1 (5 bases). The CDR3 contains 16 residues. CDR1 and CDR2 from the germline V gene are MNHEY and SVGAGI. V was cut by 2 bases and J by 0 bases, with 13 bases left in between. CDR3 loop: CASSYPQGRVNTEAFF. DNA for the CDR3: TGTGCCAGCAGTTACCCCCAGGGCAGGGTGAACACTGAAGCTTTCTTT.

The chain links TRBV12-2 to TRBJ2-5; the table assigns TRBD1, which was not confirmed against the DNA. TRBV12-2 is deemed a pseudogene. The CDR3 totals 16 residues. The CDR3 region has the DNA TGTGCAAGTCGCTTCGTACCTCGACAGGGGGCAGAGACCCAGTACTTC. Amino acids: CASRFVPRQGAETQYF.